The clone carrying this T cell receptor (beta chain) has more than one count but fewer than ten. Its antigen is unidentified. In germline, CDR1 is MNHEY, CDR2 SVGEGT. Trimming removed 6 bases at V and 3 bases at J, with 8 bases between. CDR3 length equals 12 residues. Template material for amplifying TCR beta CDR3 regions consisted of RNA transcripts. A set of HTBI primers served as the primers for a first-round RT-PCR of the TCR CDR3. TCRdb passed the multiplex PCR reads through MiXCR, listing each CDR3 protein once. The data show 150,000 to 200,000 distinct CDR3 sequences, approximately 15% seen once. This entry is derived from a study of T cells in Graves' hyperthyroidism and ophthalmopathy. Study overall: Pretreatment peripheral blood was obtained at initial diagnosis.

General study findings and limits: Ophthalmopathy and stable hyperthyroidism were separated by a 13 V-J model. Within blood appeared most thyroid clonotypes that had expanded above 0.001.

The sample was blood. V is TRBV6-2 or TRBV6-3 and J is TRBJ1-1; unclear D gene. This clonotype originated in a woman aged 45 to 65 with Graves' hyperthyroidism. The CDR3 spells CASSPDDTEAFF. CDR3 in DNA: TGTGCCAGCAGCCCCGATGACACTGAAGCTTTCTTT.